Listed below are T cell receptor beta chains from one sample, sequenced in a study of Ad26.COV2.S vaccination and SARS-CoV-2 variants. Data came from immunoSEQ multiplex PCR; TCRdb stores just in-frame clones and leaves some out. Of 300,000 to 350,000 clones detected, 88% appear once; the ten largest clones hold 5.5% to 7%. Sequenced here: peripheral blood, sampled in a trial of Ad26.COV2.S vaccine versus placebo. The origin of the receptors is a person aged 18 to 59 who received the Ad26.COV2.S COVID-19 vaccine or a placebo. Both conserved end residues are part of each CDR3. Each record gives: V gene, D gene, clone size, J gene, CDR3 DNA, CDR3 protein. D genes are given only for firm matches. The listing skips clone size in some rows; elsewhere it reads once, few, many or a size class.

v_gene: TRBV5-1
d_gene: TRBD2
abundance: once
j_gene: TRBJ2-3
CDR3nt: TGCGCCAGCAGCTTAGCGGGGGGCTTCTTGGATACGCAGTATTTT
CDR3aa: CASSLAGGFLDTQYF

v_gene: TRBV19
d_gene: .
abundance: .
j_gene: TRBJ2-2
CDR3nt: TGTGCCAGTACCCACCAGGGGTCCGGGGAGCTGTTTTTT
CDR3aa: CASTHQGSGELFF

v_gene: TRBV7-6
d_gene: TRBD1
abundance: .
j_gene: TRBJ1-5
CDR3nt: TGTGCCAGCAGCTTAGGACAGGGGGCGAGCAATCAGCCCCAGCATTTT
CDR3aa: CASSLGQGASNQPQHF

v_gene: TRBV12-3/TRBV12-4
d_gene: .
abundance: .
j_gene: TRBJ1-1
CDR3nt: TGTGCCAGCAGCCGAGGCCCGGAGAGAGCTTTCTTT
CDR3aa: CASSRGPERAFF

v_gene: TRBV18
d_gene: .
abundance: few
j_gene: TRBJ2-7
CDR3nt: TGTGCCAGCTCTCGGGCCTCCTACGAGCAGTACTTC
CDR3aa: CASSRASYEQYF

v_gene: TRBV6-2/TRBV6-3
d_gene: TRBD1
abundance: .
j_gene: TRBJ2-7
CDR3nt: TGTGCCAGCAGTTCCTGGGACAGAGTCTCCTACGAGCAGTACTTC
CDR3aa: CASSSWDRVSYEQYF

v_gene: TRBV15
d_gene: .
abundance: .
j_gene: TRBJ1-1
CDR3nt: TGTGCCACCAGCAGAGTACGTAGGAGGACTGAAGCTTTCTTT
CDR3aa: CATSRVRRRTEAFF

v_gene: TRBV6-4
d_gene: .
abundance: .
j_gene: TRBJ1-4
CDR3nt: TGTGCCAGCGTAGGCGGGGATAATGAAAAACTGTTTTTT
CDR3aa: CASVGGDNEKLFF

v_gene: TRBV7-2
d_gene: .
abundance: .
j_gene: TRBJ1-5
CDR3nt: TGTGCCAGCAGCTCGAACATAGGCAATCAGCCCCAGCATTTT
CDR3aa: CASSSNIGNQPQHF

v_gene: TRBV7-2
d_gene: .
abundance: .
j_gene: TRBJ2-5
CDR3nt: TGTGCCAGCAGCTTGAGTAGCGGCGGGGAGACCCAGTACTTC
CDR3aa: CASSLSSGGETQYF

v_gene: TRBV6-4
d_gene: .
abundance: .
j_gene: TRBJ1-4
CDR3nt: TGTGCCAGCAGTCCGACGGGTAGTGAAAAACTGTTTTTT
CDR3aa: CASSPTGSEKLFF

v_gene: TRBV5-8
d_gene: TRBD1
abundance: .
j_gene: TRBJ1-6
CDR3nt: TGTGCCAGCAGCTCCGCCGGGACAGTAAATTCACCCCTCCACTTT
CDR3aa: CASSSAGTVNSPLHF

v_gene: TRBV27
d_gene: .
abundance: .
j_gene: TRBJ2-7
CDR3nt: TGTGCCAGCAGGCTTAGGGACGAGCAGTACTTC
CDR3aa: CASRLRDEQYF

v_gene: TRBV6-2/TRBV6-3
d_gene: TRBD1
abundance: once
j_gene: TRBJ2-7
CDR3nt: TGTGCCAGCAGTCTATCAGACTACGGGACAGGGGAGCAGTACTTC
CDR3aa: CASSLSDYGTGEQYF

v_gene: TRBV7-8
d_gene: .
abundance: .
j_gene: TRBJ1-5
CDR3nt: TGTGCCAGCAGCTCGATCCCAGGAGGCAATCAGCCCCAGCATTTT
CDR3aa: CASSSIPGGNQPQHF

v_gene: TRBV29-1
d_gene: .
abundance: once
j_gene: TRBJ2-2
CDR3nt: TGCAGCGTTGAACCAGGGACGAACACCGGGGAGCTGTTTTTT
CDR3aa: CSVEPGTNTGELFF

v_gene: TRBV9
d_gene: .
abundance: few
j_gene: TRBJ2-3
CDR3nt: TGTGCCAGCAGCTGGCTGCCCACAGATACGCAGTATTTT
CDR3aa: CASSWLPTDTQYF

v_gene: TRBV6-2/TRBV6-3
d_gene: .
abundance: .
j_gene: TRBJ2-1
CDR3nt: TGTGCCAGCAGTTACTCGATGCTGCGGACAGCTTACAATGAGCAGTTCTTC
CDR3aa: CASSYSMLRTAYNEQFF

v_gene: TRBV6-4
d_gene: TRBD1
abundance: many
j_gene: TRBJ1-1
CDR3nt: TGTGCCAGCAGCGCCGGGACAGAGAACACTGAAGCTTTCTTT
CDR3aa: CASSAGTENTEAFF

v_gene: TRBV28
d_gene: .
abundance: .
j_gene: TRBJ2-2
CDR3nt: TGTGCCAGCAGTGCCCCCAAGACTGGGACCGGGGAGCTGTTTTTT
CDR3aa: CASSAPKTGTGELFF

v_gene: TRBV5-8
d_gene: .
abundance: .
j_gene: TRBJ2-5
CDR3nt: TGTGCCAGCAGCTTGGGGGCAGCTTTCCAAGAGACCCAGTACTTC
CDR3aa: CASSLGAAFQETQYF

v_gene: TRBV28
d_gene: .
abundance: .
j_gene: TRBJ2-1
CDR3nt: TGTGCCAGCAAAAGCACCCATAATGAGCAGTTCTTC
CDR3aa: CASKSTHNEQFF

v_gene: TRBV6-5
d_gene: .
abundance: .
j_gene: TRBJ1-1
CDR3nt: TGTGCCACTCTAAGGAGGGGGAGGAAGACTGAAGCTTTCTTT
CDR3aa: CATLRRGRKTEAFF

v_gene: TRBV5-4
d_gene: .
abundance: once
j_gene: TRBJ2-2
CDR3nt: TGTGCCAGCAGCACCGGGACAGGGATGTCTAGCGGGACTGGGGAGCTGTTTTTT
CDR3aa: CASSTGTGMSSGTGELFF

v_gene: TRBV28
d_gene: TRBD1
abundance: .
j_gene: TRBJ1-4
CDR3nt: TGTGCCAGCAGGAAAACAGGGGCAACTAATGAAAAACTGTTTTTT
CDR3aa: CASRKTGATNEKLFF

v_gene: TRBV3-1/TRBV3-2
d_gene: .
abundance: .
j_gene: TRBJ2-2
CDR3nt: TGTGCCAGCAGCCAACCCTTCAAGGTCACCGGGGAGCTGTTTTTT
CDR3aa: CASSQPFKVTGELFF